The clone carrying this T cell receptor (beta chain) was detected many times. Antigen: not known. The data were obtained in a study of neurological immune-mediated disorders. 5'RACE employing 10-nucleotide random UMIs yielded the cDNA. Sequencing runs each generated in excess of 180 million TCR-beta sequences derived from 15-18 subjects. Each CDR3 protein is one row after TCRdb ran MiXCR on the 5' RACE reads. The table lists tens of thousands of distinct CDR3 sequences, about a tenth of them singletons. Whole-study results and caveats: HTLV-1-associated myelopathy displayed the greatest TCR clonal expansion, and multiple sclerosis exhibited the smallest, lower than that of healthy controls.

Sequences were obtained from PBMCs. This TCR derives from a woman aged 40 to 55 with HTLV-1-associated myelopathy (HAM/TSP).

In DNA form, the CDR3 reads TGCAGTGCGAAGACAGGGGGAGATGAAAAACTGTTTTTT. It is translated as CSAKTGGDEKLFF. The rearrangement links TRBV20-1 to TRBJ1-4, with TRBD1 matching over 9 bases. Germline V CDR1 and CDR2: DFQATT, SNEGSKA (reference sequence). The J segment lost 6 bases and the V segment lost 6 bases, leaving 5 bases of the junction unmatched. CDR3 length: 13 residues.